What follows are 29 T cell receptor beta chains derived from one specimen sequenced in a study of blood T cell repertoires in COVID-19. Assay: immunoSEQ multiplex PCR; the TCRdb copy retains only in-frame clones and omits some. The table shows a few hundred thousand clones, with about 87% occurring only once. Sequencing was carried out using PBMCs or T cells enriched from blood (not recorded which). These receptors were collected from a woman aged 50 to 60 who had recovered from COVID-19.

The rearrangement uses TRBV19 and TRBJ2-2; 7 bases are a match to TRBD1. CDR3 length: 16 amino acids. V was clipped by 7 bases and J by 2 bases; unmatched bases: 10. The V gene's germline CDR1 is LNHDA and CDR2 SQIVND (reference sequence). The CDR3 nucleotides read TGTGCCAGTATTGAACAGGGACAGCGAAACACCGGGGAGCTGTTTTTT. Protein product: CASIEQGQRNTGELFF.

The chain carries TRBV7-2 and TRBJ1-6, with no clear D. Germline V gene data show CDR1 as SGHTA and CDR2 as FQGNSA. The CDR3 covers 13 residues. V lost 1 base and J lost 11, with 9 bases in between. CDR3 nucleotide sequence: TGTGCCAGCAGCTTAGGAGAGAGGGCACCCCTCCACTTT. Its protein product is CASSLGERAPLHF.

The chain carries TRBV5-1 and TRBJ1-2; 10 bases agree with TRBD1. Germline V lookup: CDR1 SGHRS, CDR2 YFSETQ. Losses at the gene ends were 2 bases for V and 5 bases for J; bases not matched to a gene: 15. The CDR3 length is 18 residues. The CDR3 region has the DNA TGCGCCAGCAGCTTCTTACCCGCCGGGACAGGGGTGAATTATGGCTACACCTTC. Encoded protein: CASSFLPAGTGVNYGYTF.

The chain employs TRBV5-4 and TRBJ2-5; weak D call: TRBD1 (6 bases). The V gene's germline CDR1 is SGHNT and CDR2 YYREEE (reference sequence). The CDR3 has 15 amino acids. V was cut by 4 bases and J by 1 base, with 14 bases left in between. CDR3: CASSAVLGGQETQYF. The CDR3 DNA sequence: TGTGCCAGCAGCGCGGTATTAGGGGGCCAAGAGACCCAGTACTTC.

As DNA, the CDR3 is TGTGCCAGCAGCTCCTCGGGACAGACTAATAGCAATCAGCCCCAGCATTTT. It codes for CASSSSGQTNSNQPQHF. The chain couples TRBV5-5 to TRBJ1-5; the match to TRBD1 covers 7 bases. The trim removed 3 bases at V and 0 bases at J, leaving 9 bases unmatched. The CDR3 contains 17 residues. Germline CDR1 and CDR2: SGHKS and YYEKEE (reference sequence).

V and J are TRBV4-1 and TRBJ2-1; possibly TRBD2 for D (7 bases). Germline V gene sequence: CDR1 MGHRA, CDR2 YSYEKL. This CDR3 has 15 residues. V lost 0 bases and J lost 9, with 15 bases in between. The CDR3 here is CASSQDPGGGGEQFF. The CDR3 nucleotides read TGCGCCAGCAGCCAAGATCCTGGAGGGGGGGGTGAGCAGTTCTTC.

The chain couples TRBV7-8 to TRBJ1-2; 9 bases fit TRBD1. The CDR3 length is 15 residues. Per the germline V gene, CDR1 is SGHVS and CDR2 is FQNEAQ. The V and J ends lost 5 bases and 3 bases, in that order; junction bases with no gene match: 7. CDR3: CASSGGQGNHYGYTF. CDR3 sequence (DNA): TGTGCCAGCAGCGGGGGACAGGGCAACCACTATGGCTACACCTTC.

Of note for this clone: A much larger clone sits a single nucleotide away, making a read error possible. V and J are TRBV7-2 and TRBJ1-5; D remains unclear. The CDR3 extends over 14 amino acids. Germline-derived CDR1 and CDR2 are SGHTA and FQGNSA. Trimming cost V 5 bases and J 0 bases, with 8 bases left between them. The DNA for the CDR3 is TGTGCCAGCAGCCCCACTTATAGCAATCAGCCCCAGCATTTT. It codes for CASSPTYSNQPQHF.

J is TRBJ1-1 and V is TRBV6-1; maybe TRBD1 (6 bases). This CDR3 is 16 amino acids long. Trimming took off 0 bases at V and 8 bases at J, with 19 bases between the two ends. Looked up from germline, CDR1 is MNHNS and CDR2 is SASEGT. CDR3 residues: CASSEALGGTDKEAFF. In DNA form, the CDR3 reads TGTGCCAGCAGTGAAGCGCTTGGGGGCACGGACAAGGAAGCTTTCTTT.

The J gene is TRBJ1-2, the V gene TRBV28; 8 positions agree with TRBD1. Germline V gene lookup returns CDR1 MDHEN and CDR2 SYDVKM. The J segment lost 3 bases and the V segment lost 10 bases, leaving 4 bases of the junction unmatched. The CDR3 is 12 amino acids. The CDR3: CATSDRDYGYTF. CDR3 nucleotides: TGTGCCACCTCGGACAGGGACTATGGCTACACCTTC.

This clone has a single count. CDR3 residues: CASSLGESSPLHF. The CDR3 region has the DNA TGTGCCAGCAGCTTAGGGGAGAGTTCACCCCTCCACTTT. The chain has TRBV7-6 and TRBJ1-6; D not certain. The germline V gene encodes CDR1 SGHVS and CDR2 FNYEAQ. This CDR3 has 13 amino acids. Trimming took 1 base from V and 9 from J, leaving 7 bases between them.

The gene calls are TRBV3-1 (or the pseudogene TRBV3-2) and TRBJ2-7; 7 bases map to TRBD1. Germline V gives CDR1 LGHDT, CDR2 YNNKEL (reference sequence). Trimming took 1 base from V and 3 from J; bases not matched to a gene: 6. The CDR3 runs to 15 residues. The CDR3 region is CASSQGGTANYEQYF. The CDR3 DNA is TGTGCCAGCAGCCAAGGGGGGACAGCGAACTACGAGCAGTACTTC.

The chain links TRBV6-5 to TRBJ1-5, with D hard to call. The CDR3 extends over 14 amino acids. The germline CDR1 and CDR2 sequences are MNHEY and SVGAGI. V was pared by 5 bases and J by 0 bases, with 8 bases between. The CDR3: CASSHGDSNQPQHF. In nucleotides, the CDR3 is TGTGCCAGCAGTCACGGGGATAGCAATCAGCCCCAGCATTTT.

This clone showed up just a few times. V usage is TRBV5-1 and J usage is TRBJ1-3; D unresolved. The CDR3 has 14 amino acids. V lost 0 bases and J lost 4, with 8 bases in between. Germline assignment: CDR1 SGHRS and CDR2 YFSETQ. Here the CDR3 DNA reads TGCGCCAGCAGCTTGGAGTCGGGGGGAAACACCATATATTTT. Protein product: CASSLESGGNTIYF.

A few counts support this clone. The chain employs TRBV3-1 (or the pseudogene TRBV3-2) and TRBJ2-5; 10 bases are shared with TRBD1. This CDR3 is 12 amino acids long. Germline CDR1 is LGHDT and CDR2 is YNNKEL (reference sequence). Trimming took 3 bases from V and 14 from J; bases not matched to a gene: 6. DNA of the CDR3: TGTGCCAGCAGCCAGACAGGGGGCGAGACTTACTTC. Amino acid sequence: CASSQTGGETYF.

The chain links TRBV4-3 to TRBJ2-7; D is possibly TRBD2 (6 bases). Trimming took off 0 bases at V and 5 bases at J, with 14 bases between the two ends. The CDR3 extends over 15 amino acids. CDR1 is LGHNA, CDR2 YSLEER, per germline. DNA of the CDR3: TGCGCCAGCAGCCAAGATAGAGGGAGGTTGGACGAGCAGTACTTC. This encodes CASSQDRGRLDEQYF.

The chain carries TRBV27 and TRBJ1-6, with unresolved D. This CDR3 spans 13 amino acids. With 2 bases removed from V and 14 bases from J, the gap between germline ends came to 13 bases. Germline CDR1 MNHEY, CDR2 SMNVEV (reference sequence). In nucleotides, the CDR3 is TGTGCCAGCAGTTTACAAGCGAGGAACACCCTCCACTTT. It encodes CASSLQARNTLHF.

This clone was seen a single time. The gene calls are TRBV6-2 or TRBV6-3 and TRBJ2-3; 12 bases are a match to TRBD2. CDR3 length: 15 amino acids. The germline V gene has CDR1 MNHEY and CDR2 SVGEGT. Trimming at V came to 5 bases and at J to 1 base, leaving 1 base not matched to a gene. The CDR3: CASSRTSGGTDTQYF. CDR3 DNA sequence: TGTGCCAGCAGTAGGACTAGCGGGGGCACAGATACGCAGTATTTT.

This chain links TRBV6-5 with TRBJ1-2; 7 bases map to TRBD1. With 7 bases clipped from V and 3 bases from J, the junction kept 11 bases outside the gene matches. There are 15 residues in the CDR3. The germline V gene encodes CDR1 MNHEY and CDR2 SVGAGI. CDR3 sequence: CASTPRDSYHYGYTF. CDR3 bases: TGTGCCAGCACCCCTCGGGACAGTTATCACTATGGCTACACCTTC.

This chain connects TRBV5-1 to TRBJ2-7; no firm D call. With 0 bases removed from V and 2 bases from J, the gap between germline ends came to 6 bases. The germline V gene has CDR1 SGHRS and CDR2 YFSETQ. The length of the CDR3 is 13 residues. As DNA, the CDR3 is TGCGCCAGCAGCTTGGTACAAACCTACGAGCAGTACTTC. Translated: CASSLVQTYEQYF.

This clone was found once. This chain uses TRBV27 with TRBJ2-1; TRBD2 agrees at 11 bases. The CDR3 has 15 amino acids. Germline lookup yields CDR1 MNHEY and CDR2 SMNVEV (reference sequence). Germline trimming cut 5 bases from V and 4 bases from J; bases unmatched to any gene: 4. CDR3 sequence (DNA): TGTGCCAGCAGTGAGGGACTAGCGGTTTACAATGAGCAGTTCTTC. Protein: CASSEGLAVYNEQFF.

J is TRBJ1-2 and V is TRBV6-5, with D tentatively TRBD1 (6 bases). V dropped 7 bases and J dropped 7 bases, with 13 bases sitting between them. CDR3 length equals 12 residues. CDR1 and CDR2 from the germline V gene are MNHEY and SVGAGI. The CDR3 spells CASNLQGSGYTF. The CDR3 DNA reads as TGTGCCAGCAATCTACAGGGAAGTGGCTACACCTTC.

The chain uses TRBV19 and TRBJ2-7; TRBD1 is a possible D gene (6 bases). Trimming cost V 2 bases and J 3 bases, with 11 bases left between them. CDR1 and CDR2 (germline): LNHDA, SQIVND (reference sequence). CDR3 length equals 14 residues. In DNA, the CDR3 is TGTGCCAGTAGTATACTTGCAGGGGACTACGAGCAGTACTTC. It yields the protein CASSILAGDYEQYF.

The gene calls are TRBV4-2 and TRBJ2-5; 7 bases line up with TRBD1. The length of the CDR3 is 15 residues. From germline, CDR1 is LGHNA and CDR2 YNFKEQ. With 2 bases clipped from V and 5 bases from J, the junction kept 8 bases outside the gene matches. CDR3 loop: CASSQLQGTFETQYF. For the CDR3, the DNA is TGTGCCAGCAGCCAACTACAGGGGACCTTTGAGACCCAGTACTTC.

This chain joins TRBV18 and TRBJ1-2; 9 bases fit TRBD1. Germline values: CDR1 KGHSH, CDR2 LQKENI. V shed 3 bases and J 8 bases; nucleotides not matched to a gene: 7. The CDR3 spans 14 residues. The CDR3 sequence: CASSPAGQGEGYTF. For the CDR3, the DNA is TGTGCCAGCTCACCTGCGGGACAGGGAGAGGGCTACACCTTC.

The V gene is TRBV19, the J gene TRBJ2-7, with D perhaps matching TRBD1 (6 bases). Germline lookup yields CDR1 LNHDA and CDR2 SQIVND (reference sequence). V was trimmed by 7 bases and J by 1 base, leaving 17 bases between them. The CDR3 contains 15 residues. In DNA, the CDR3 is TGTGCCAGTACCCTGGACAGTTCTGGGTCCTACGAGCAGTACTTC. Translated: CASTLDSSGSYEQYF. Full variable domain (outside the CDR3, taken from reference TRBV19 and TRBJ2-7): DGGITQSPKYLFRKEGQNVTLSCEQNLNHDAMYWYRQDPGQGLRLIYYSQIVNDFQKGDIAEGYSVSREKKESFPLTVTSAQKNPTAFYLCASTLDSSGSYEQYFGPGTRLTVT.

The chain links TRBV4-3 to TRBJ2-3; TRBD2 aligns across 8 bases. The CDR3 is made up of 16 amino acids. Germline V CDR1 and CDR2: LGHNA, YSLEER. Trimming took 4 bases from V and 1 from J; bases not matched to a gene: 7. CDR3 protein: CASSPGELAGTDTQYF. In DNA form, the CDR3 reads TGCGCCAGCAGCCCGGGGGAACTAGCGGGCACAGATACGCAGTATTTT.

The chain employs TRBV2 and TRBJ2-3, with 7 bases that match TRBD1. Germline V gene data show CDR1 as SNHLY and CDR2 as FYNNEI. The CDR3 runs 15 residues. Germline trimming cut 2 bases from V and 0 bases from J; bases unmatched to any gene: 2. The CDR3 DNA follows: TGTGCCAGCAGTGAACCGGGACAGAGCACAGATACGCAGTATTTT. Translation: CASSEPGQSTDTQYF.

This chain joins TRBV3-1 (or the pseudogene TRBV3-2) and TRBJ2-3; unclear D gene. The CDR3 covers 19 residues. V lost 4 bases and J lost 0, with 23 bases in between. Germline V lookup: CDR1 LGHDT, CDR2 YNNKEL (reference sequence). CDR3 amino acids: CASSPERGLADFSTDTQYF. In DNA, the CDR3 is TGTGCCAGCAGCCCAGAACGCGGTCTGGCTGATTTTAGCACAGATACGCAGTATTTT.